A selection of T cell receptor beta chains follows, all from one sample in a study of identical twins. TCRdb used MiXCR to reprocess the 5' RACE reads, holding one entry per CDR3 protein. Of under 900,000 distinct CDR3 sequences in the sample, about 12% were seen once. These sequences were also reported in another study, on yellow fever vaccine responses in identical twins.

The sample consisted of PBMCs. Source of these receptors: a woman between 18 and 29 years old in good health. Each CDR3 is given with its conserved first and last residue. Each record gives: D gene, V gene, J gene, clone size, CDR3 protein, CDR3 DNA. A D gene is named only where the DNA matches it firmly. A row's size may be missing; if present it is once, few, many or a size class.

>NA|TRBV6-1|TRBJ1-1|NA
CASTIGSSNTEAFF
TGTGCCAGCACGATCGGAAGTTCGAACACTGAAGCTTTCTTT
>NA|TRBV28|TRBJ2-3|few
CASSLVVGTQYF
TGTGCCAGCAGTTTAGTAGTGGGTACGCAGTATTTT
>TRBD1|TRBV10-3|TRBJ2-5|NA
CATRQGTQETQYF
TGTGCCACCCGACAGGGGACCCAAGAGACCCAGTACTTC
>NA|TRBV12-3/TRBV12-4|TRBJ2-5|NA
CASEPGGGETQYF
TGTGCCAGCGAGCCAGGGGGAGGTGAGACCCAGTACTTC
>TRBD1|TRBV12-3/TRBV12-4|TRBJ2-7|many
CASNRQGPSYEQYF
TGTGCCAGCAACCGACAGGGCCCTTCTTACGAGCAGTACTTC
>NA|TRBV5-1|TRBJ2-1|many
CASSLFPDNEQFF
TGCGCCAGCAGCTTGTTCCCCGACAATGAGCAGTTCTTC
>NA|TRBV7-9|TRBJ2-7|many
CASSLGPKHYEQYF
TGTGCCAGCAGCTTGGGGCCTAAACACTACGAGCAGTACTTC
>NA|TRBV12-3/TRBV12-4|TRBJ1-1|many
CASSLRGKMNTEAFF
TGTGCCAGCAGCCTCCGTGGCAAGATGAACACTGAAGCTTTCTTT
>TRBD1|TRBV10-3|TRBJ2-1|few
CAISDWTGGWNEQFF
TGTGCCATCAGTGATTGGACAGGGGGATGGAATGAGCAGTTCTTC
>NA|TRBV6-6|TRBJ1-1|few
CASSYPSNTEAFF
TGTGCCAGCAGTTACCCTTCTAACACTGAAGCTTTCTTT
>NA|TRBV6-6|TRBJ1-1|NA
CATGPGMGTEAFF
TGTGCCACCGGACCGGGGATGGGTACTGAAGCTTTCTTT
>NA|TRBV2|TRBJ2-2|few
CASGPDSYGELFF
TGTGCCAGCGGCCCGGACAGTTACGGGGAGCTGTTTTTT
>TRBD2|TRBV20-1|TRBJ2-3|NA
CSARLRGGGGIADTQYF
TGCAGTGCCCGGCTACGGGGCGGGGGGGGAATTGCAGATACGCAGTATTTT
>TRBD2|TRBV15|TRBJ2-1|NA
CATSRDRLAGVLGNEQFF
TGTGCCACCAGCAGAGATAGGCTAGCGGGGGTCCTTGGGAATGAGCAGTTCTTC
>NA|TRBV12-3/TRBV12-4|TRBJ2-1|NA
CGSTIYPDVNEQFF
TGTGGCAGCACCATATATCCGGATGTCAATGAGCAGTTCTTC
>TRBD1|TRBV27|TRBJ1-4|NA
CASSPNVQGAREKLFF
TGTGCCAGCAGTCCTAACGTGCAGGGGGCCCGAGAAAAACTGTTTTTT
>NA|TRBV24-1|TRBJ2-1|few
CATNHPGSSYNEQFF
TGTGCCACGAACCACCCTGGGAGCTCCTACAATGAGCAGTTCTTC
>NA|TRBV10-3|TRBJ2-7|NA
CAITIQRTGEQGEGYYEQYF
TGTGCCATCACCATTCAAAGGACAGGCGAACAGGGGGAGGGTTACTACGAGCAGTACTTC
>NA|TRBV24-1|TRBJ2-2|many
CATSDLGQLNTGELFF
TGTGCCACCAGTGACTTGGGGCAGCTAAACACCGGGGAGCTGTTTTTT
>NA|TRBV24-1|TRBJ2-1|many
CATSDVSGSYNEQFF
TGTGCCACCAGTGATGTAAGCGGATCCTACAATGAGCAGTTCTTC
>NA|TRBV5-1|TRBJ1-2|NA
CASSLLENYGYTF
TGCGCCAGCAGCTTGTTAGAAAACTATGGCTACACCTTC
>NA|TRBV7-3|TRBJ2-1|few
CASSSAQTGINEQFF
TGTGCCAGCAGCTCCGCCCAGACAGGTATAAATGAGCAGTTCTTC
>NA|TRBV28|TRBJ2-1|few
CASAPPSKSGEQFF
TGTGCCAGCGCCCCTCCGTCAAAATCCGGTGAGCAGTTCTTC
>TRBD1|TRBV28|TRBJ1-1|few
CASSGRTGSTPQAFF
TGTGCCAGCAGCGGCCGGACAGGGTCAACGCCCCAAGCTTTCTTT
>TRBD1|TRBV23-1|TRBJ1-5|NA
CASSHLRGDRADDQPQHF
TGCGCCAGCAGTCATCTCCGGGGAGACAGGGCCGATGATCAGCCCCAGCATTTT
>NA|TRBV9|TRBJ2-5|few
CASSVGVAQETQYF
TGTGCCAGCAGCGTAGGGGTAGCTCAAGAGACCCAGTACTTC
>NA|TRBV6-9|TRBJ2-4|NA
CASRSVGATFTLAKNIQYF
TGTGCCAGCAGGTCCGTAGGAGCAACCTTTACTCTAGCCAAAAACATTCAGTACTTC
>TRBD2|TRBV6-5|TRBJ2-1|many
CASSYSGRVGYNEQFF
TGTGCCAGCAGTTACTCGGGGAGGGTTGGGTACAATGAGCAGTTCTTC
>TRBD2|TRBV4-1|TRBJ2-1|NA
CASSHRSLAGGSEQFF
TGCGCCAGCAGCCACCGTTCCCTAGCGGGAGGATCTGAGCAGTTCTTC
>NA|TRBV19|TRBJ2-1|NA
CASTGTTGLEAYNEQFF
TGTGCCAGTACAGGAACGACTGGTTTGGAGGCCTACAATGAGCAGTTCTTC
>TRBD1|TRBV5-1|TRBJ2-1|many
CASSLVRGPDYEQFF
TGCGCCAGCAGCTTGGTCAGGGGGCCAGACTATGAGCAGTTCTTC
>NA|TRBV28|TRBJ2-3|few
CASSFGGGGTNTQYF
TGTGCCAGCAGTTTCGGTGGTGGTGGTACTAATACGCAGTATTTT
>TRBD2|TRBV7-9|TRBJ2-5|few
CASSSTSGGVAQYF
TGTGCCAGCAGCTCGACTAGCGGGGGGGTCGCCCAGTACTTC
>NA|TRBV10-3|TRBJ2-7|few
CAISEVYGNYEQYF
TGTGCCATCAGTGAGGTTTATGGGAACTACGAGCAGTACTTC
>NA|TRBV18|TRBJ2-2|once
CASSPYGQGLANTGELFF
TGTGCCAGCTCACCCTATGGGCAGGGTCTTGCGAACACCGGGGAGCTGTTTTTT
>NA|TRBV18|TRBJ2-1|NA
CASSPIPNYNEQFF
TGTGCCAGCTCACCAATCCCTAACTACAATGAGCAGTTCTTC
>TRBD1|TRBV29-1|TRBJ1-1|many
CSVEDPGGSPRAFF
TGCAGCGTTGAAGATCCAGGGGGCTCCCCTCGAGCTTTCTTT
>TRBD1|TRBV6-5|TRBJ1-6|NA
CASSYGTGDNSPLHF
TGTGCCAGCAGTTACGGGACAGGCGATAATTCACCCCTCCACTTT
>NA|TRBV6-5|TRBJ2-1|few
CASRYGTEQFF
TGTGCCAGCAGATACGGGACAGAGCAGTTCTTC
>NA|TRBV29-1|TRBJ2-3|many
CSVVGRAGLYF
TGCAGCGTTGTCGGACGCGCGGGTTTGTATTTT
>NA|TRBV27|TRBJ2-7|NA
CASSPRQVSYEQYF
TGTGCCAGCAGTCCGCGACAGGTTTCCTACGAGCAGTACTTC
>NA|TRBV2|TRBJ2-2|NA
CASGGVVGGTGELFF
TGTGCCAGCGGAGGGGTGGTCGGTGGCACCGGGGAGCTGTTTTTT
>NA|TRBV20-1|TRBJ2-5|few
CSATGWGQETQYF
TGCAGTGCTACAGGGTGGGGGCAAGAGACCCAGTACTTC
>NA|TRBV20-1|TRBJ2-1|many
CSARENENEQFF
TGCAGTGCTAGAGAAAACGAAAATGAGCAGTTCTTC
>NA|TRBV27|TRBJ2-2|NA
CASSLFSGRLITGELFF
TGTGCCAGCAGTTTATTTTCGGGCAGACTTATCACCGGGGAGCTGTTTTTT
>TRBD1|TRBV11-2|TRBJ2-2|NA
CASSHMVTGGRNTGELFF
TGTGCCAGCAGCCATATGGTCACAGGGGGTAGGAACACCGGGGAGCTGTTTTTT
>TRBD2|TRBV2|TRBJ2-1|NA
CAITPGLAGGDEQFF
TGTGCCATAACCCCGGGACTAGCGGGGGGCGATGAGCAGTTCTTC
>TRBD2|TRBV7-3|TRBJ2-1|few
CASSPSSGAYNEQFF
TGTGCCAGCAGCCCCTCAAGCGGGGCCTACAATGAGCAGTTCTTC
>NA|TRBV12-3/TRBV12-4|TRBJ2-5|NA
CASSLVEVRETQYF
TGTGCCAGCAGTTTAGTTGAGGTCCGAGAGACCCAGTACTTC
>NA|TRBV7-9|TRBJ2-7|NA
CASSKGGTVLYEQYF
TGTGCCAGCAGCAAGGGGGGGACCGTACTCTACGAGCAGTACTTC
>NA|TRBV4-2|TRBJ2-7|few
CASSPTRGSSYEQYF
TGTGCCAGCAGCCCGACGCGAGGGAGCTCCTACGAGCAGTACTTC
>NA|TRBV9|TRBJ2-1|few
CASSQETKSSGNEQFF
TGTGCCAGCAGCCAAGAAACAAAGAGTTCAGGAAATGAGCAGTTCTTC
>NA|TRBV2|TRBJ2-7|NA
CASRDRNEQYF
TGTGCCAGCAGAGACAGAAACGAGCAGTACTTC
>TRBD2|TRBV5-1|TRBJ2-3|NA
CASSLRGGVDTQYF
TGCGCCAGCAGCTTGCGGGGGGGCGTAGATACGCAGTATTTT
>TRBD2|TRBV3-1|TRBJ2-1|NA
CASSRIPGLAGLLKPDNEQFF
TGTGCCAGCAGTCGAATCCCGGGACTAGCGGGGCTCCTCAAACCTGACAATGAGCAGTTCTTC